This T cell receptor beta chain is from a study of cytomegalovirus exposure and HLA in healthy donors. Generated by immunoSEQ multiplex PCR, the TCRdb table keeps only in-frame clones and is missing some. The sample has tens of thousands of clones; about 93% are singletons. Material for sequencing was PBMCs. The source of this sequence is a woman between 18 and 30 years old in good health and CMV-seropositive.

CDR3 in amino acids: CASGPSGSRTGELFF. The DNA of the CDR3 is TGTGCCAGCGGCCCTAGCGGGAGTAGGACCGGGGAGCTGTTTTTT. The chain employs TRBV9 and TRBJ2-2; 10 bases are shared with TRBD2. The trim removed 7 bases at V and 5 bases at J, leaving 8 bases unmatched. This CDR3 has 15 residues. Per the germline V gene, CDR1 is SGDLS and CDR2 is YYNGEE.